The T cell receptor (beta chain) described here comes from a study of cytomegalovirus exposure and HLA in healthy donors (dated by TCRdb to 2016 to 2017). With respect to the entire study: The 500 to 800 repertoires of the first cohort and the 120 or so validation repertoires were produced on the same platform, according to a later analysis. To predict cytomegalovirus infection status, the study combined high-throughput TCR immunosequencing, statistical association of individual TCRs with disease status, and machine learning. The aim of the study was to test whether cataloging public T cell receptors could identify signatures of past pathogen exposure. A separate validation cohort of over a hundred different subjects was used in addition to the roughly 720-subject first cohort.

The library came from the immunoSEQ multiplex PCR assay. Processing in the source paper ran as follows. A statistical classification framework was developed to diagnose cytomegalovirus status using the catalog of TCR beta chain sequences. The immuneACCESS repertoire file appears here via TCRdb, limited to in-frame rearrangements. These files lack a portion of the clones; in checked studies, under half of the deficit traces to unresolved V genes, and the cause of the others is not known. V, J and clone size are those of that table, while D and trimming were read from the DNA. This sample lists some 220,000 clones; about nine tenths were detected once. Around 1.1% of the sample is in the top ten clones. As to this clone: Its antigen is not yet known. The sample holds no much larger clone one base away, and base qualities are not on file.

Donors formed part of the validation cohort, which comprised over a hundred subjects and was distinct from the first cohort of 550 to 850 subjects. The germline V gene gives CDR1 as MNHEY and CDR2 as SVGAGI. At the junction V is shortened by 7 bases and J by 2 bases; bases outside the gene matches: 4. The CDR3 numbers 14 residues from cysteine through phenylalanine. Kept here is only the CDR3 DNA, which spans 42 bases and is read in frame from base 1. The paper's findings and limits, for the study overall: Across donors, most TCR sequences were observed very rarely, whereas some public TCRs were present in many individuals. Subsequent analysis determined that TCRs grouped into clusters in the first cohort also showed a tendency toward co-occurrence across the 120 or so validation repertoires, and about 94% of cluster scores exceeded 0. The authors suggested that the approach could potentially be generalized to other disease states and immunological phenotypes. Three of the identified cytomegalovirus-associated TCR beta chains were confirmed in vitro to be specific for cytomegalovirus antigens. The classifier was reported to diagnose cytomegalovirus status with high specificity and sensitivity in both the original cohort and the validation cohort. All 120 or so repertoires were used to score co-occurrence in the validation cohort in a later analysis, because that analysis had no HLA typing for the cohort. The study gave a list of roughly 150 TCR beta chains associated with cytomegalovirus.

The sequencing input was PBMCs. The receptor comes from a woman aged 18-29 years in good health and CMV-seronegative. The rearranged chain carries TRBV6-5 and TRBJ2-3; 9 nucleotides in the junction match TRBD2. The CDR3 protein sequence reads: CASTTSGPTDTQYF. The DNA reads TGTGCCAGCACGACTAGCGGCCCCACAGATACGCAGTATTTT.